This TCR beta chain originates from a study of T cells in Graves' hyperthyroidism and ophthalmopathy. Not enrolled were patients with uncontrolled infection, other autoimmune disease, pregnancy or lactation. This clonotype has at least ten counts. V gave up 2 bases and J gave up 2 bases, with 9 bases separating them. This CDR3 is built from 14 residues. Germline lookup yields CDR1 KGHSH and CDR2 LQKENI. The source material, RNA transcripts, was used to amplify TCR beta CDR3 regions. The HTBI primer set drove a first-round RT-PCR of the TCR CDR3. One entry per CDR3 protein results from TCRdb running MiXCR on the multiplex PCR reads. The data show more than 300,000 distinct CDR3 sequences, less than 15% seen once.

V and J are TRBV18 and TRBJ1-2, with D unresolved. The sample taken for sequencing was blood. The TCR was taken from a woman under 30 with Graves' hyperthyroidism. The CDR3 loop reads CASSPFQANYGYTF. In DNA form, the CDR3 reads TGTGCCAGCTCACCATTTCAAGCGAACTATGGCTACACCTTC.